The subject of this entry is one T cell receptor (beta chain). As yet, its antigen is unknown. This CDR3 is built from 8 residues. Trimming took off 9 bases at V and 9 bases at J, with 6 bases between the two ends. Germline-derived CDR1 and CDR2 are MRHNA and SNTAGT. Some clones are missing from TCRdb's copy, which holds only in-frame ones; the method was immunoSEQ multiplex PCR. The sample has approximately 80,000 clones; around 80% are singletons. The data were obtained in a study of T cell responses to AZD1222 COVID-19 vaccine. At the level of the study: Analysis merged second doses at about 4 or about 12 weeks. Findings and caveats of the study: Among spike-specific TCRs, nearly half reportedly target unmutated variant regions. An increase in Spike-specific TCR breadth and depth was observed after two AZD1222 doses.

This receptor was obtained from an adult in good health. The sample was peripheral blood, taken on day 0 of AZD1222 vaccination. V and J are TRBV6-4 and TRBJ2-7; D gene ambiguous. The CDR3 protein is CARSMQYF. As DNA, the CDR3 is TGTGCCAGGTCGATGCAGTACTTC.